This T cell receptor (beta chain) is from a study of blood T cell repertoires in COVID-19. Study summary: Samples came from the United States, Italy and Spain, spanning acute and convalescent COVID-19.

TCRdb's table, derived via immunoSEQ multiplex PCR, lists solely in-frame clones and lacks some. Among approximately 260,000 clones listed, just under 90% were seen once. Germline V gene data show CDR1 as SGHDT and CDR2 as YYEEEE. The V segment lost 3 bases and the J segment 8 bases; nucleotides outside the gene matches: 6. There are 14 residues in the CDR3. The receptor was derived from a woman aged 40-49 years with acute or convalescent COVID-19. Sequenced input: peripheral blood. This chain links TRBV5-6 with TRBJ1-4; 8 positions match TRBD1. The CDR3 loop reads CASSSGGIWEKLFF. The CDR3 nucleotides read TGTGCCAGCAGCTCAGGGGGCATTTGGGAAAAACTGTTTTTT.